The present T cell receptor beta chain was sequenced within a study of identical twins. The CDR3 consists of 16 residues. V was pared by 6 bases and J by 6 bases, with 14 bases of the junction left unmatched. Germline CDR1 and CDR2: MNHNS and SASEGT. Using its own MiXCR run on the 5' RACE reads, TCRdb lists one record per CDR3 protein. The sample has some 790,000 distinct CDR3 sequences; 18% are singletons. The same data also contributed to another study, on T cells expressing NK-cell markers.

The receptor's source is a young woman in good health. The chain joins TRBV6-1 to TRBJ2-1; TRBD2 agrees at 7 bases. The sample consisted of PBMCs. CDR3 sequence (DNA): TGTGCCAGCAGAGGGTCGGCAACGGGGAGGGCCAATGAGCAGTTCTTC. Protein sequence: CASRGSATGRANEQFF.